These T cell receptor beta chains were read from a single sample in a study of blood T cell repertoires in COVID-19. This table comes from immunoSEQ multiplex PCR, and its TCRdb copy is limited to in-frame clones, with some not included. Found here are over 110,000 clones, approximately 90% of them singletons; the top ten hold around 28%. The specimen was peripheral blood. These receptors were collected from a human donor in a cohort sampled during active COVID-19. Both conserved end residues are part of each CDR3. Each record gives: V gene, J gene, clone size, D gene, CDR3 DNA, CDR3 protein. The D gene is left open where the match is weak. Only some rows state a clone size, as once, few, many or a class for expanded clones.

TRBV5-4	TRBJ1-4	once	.	TGTGCCAGCAGCTTCTGGCCGACTAATGAAAAACTGTTTTTT	CASSFWPTNEKLFF
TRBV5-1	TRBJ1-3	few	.	TGCGCCAGCAGCCCCACCCCAGGGGATGGAAACACCATATATTTT	CASSPTPGDGNTIYF
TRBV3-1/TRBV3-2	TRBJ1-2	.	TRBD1	TGTGCCAGCAGCCATCCAAACTCGGGACAGGGGGATGGCTACACCTTC	CASSHPNSGQGDGYTF
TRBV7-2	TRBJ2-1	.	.	TGTGCCAGCAGCTTAGTAGTGGGCGGGTGGGATGAGCAGTTCTTC	CASSLVVGGWDEQFF
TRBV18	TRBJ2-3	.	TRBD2	TGTGCCAGCTCGCGGGAGAGTTCAGATACGCAGTATTTT	CASSRESSDTQYF
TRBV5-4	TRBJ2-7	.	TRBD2	TGTGCCAGCAGCCAGCTAGCGGGGGGCTCCTACGAGCAGTACTTC	CASSQLAGGSYEQYF
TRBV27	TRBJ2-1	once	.	TGTGCCAGCAGTTTCTTTAGTAAACACAATGAGCAGTTCTTC	CASSFFSKHNEQFF
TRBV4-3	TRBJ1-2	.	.	TGCGCCAGCAGGCAATCTACGGGACACGCCTATGGCTACACCTTC	CASRQSTGHAYGYTF
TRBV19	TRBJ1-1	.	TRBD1	TGTGCCAGTAGTCGACCGGGACAGGGCATCGCAGCTTTCTTT	CASSRPGQGIAAFF
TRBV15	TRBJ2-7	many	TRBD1	TGTGCCACCAGCAGGGGACAGGGGGCGAGGGAGCAGTACTTC	CATSRGQGAREQYF
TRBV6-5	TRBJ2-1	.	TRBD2	TGTGCCAGCAGTTACGGGGGACTAGGGAACAATGAGCAGTTCTTC	CASSYGGLGNNEQFF
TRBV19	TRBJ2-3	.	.	TGTGCCAGTAGTAACGTAGTTTACACAGATACGCAGTATTTT	CASSNVVYTDTQYF
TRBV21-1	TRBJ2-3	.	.	TGTGCCAGCAGCAAATCTTTTGGGATTTCGTCAGGGATCACAGATACGCAGTATTTT	CASSKSFGISSGITDTQYF
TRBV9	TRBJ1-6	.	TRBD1	TGTGCCAGCAGCGTAGAGTCTGGACAGGGTCCGGAACCTTCACCCCTCCACTTT	CASSVESGQGPEPSPLHF